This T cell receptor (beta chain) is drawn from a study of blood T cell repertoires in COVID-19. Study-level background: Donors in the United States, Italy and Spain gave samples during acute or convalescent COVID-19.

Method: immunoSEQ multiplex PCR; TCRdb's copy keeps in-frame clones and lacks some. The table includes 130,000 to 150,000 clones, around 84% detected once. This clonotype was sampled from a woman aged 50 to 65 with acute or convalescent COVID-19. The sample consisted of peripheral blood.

CDR3 nucleotide sequence: TGCGCCAGCAGCGACCGGGACTCTTACAATGAGCAGTTCTTC. It specifies CASSDRDSYNEQFF. The chain is built from TRBV5-1 and TRBJ2-1; TRBD2 might be the D (6 bases). This CDR3 comprises 14 residues. Germline V CDR1 and CDR2: SGHRS, YFSETQ. V lost 4 bases to trimming and J lost 4 bases, with 12 bases between them.